These 14 T cell receptor beta chains were sequenced from one sample in a study of a mutant IDH1 vaccine in newly diagnosed glioma. Their antigens remain unidentified. Indicated time point: week 23, last vaccination. The investigators gave 300 ug of mutant IDH1 20-mer peptide in each vaccine dose, together with topical imiquimod. Measured with immunoSEQ multiplex PCR; TCRdb has only the in-frame clones, and not every one. The sample has about 30,000 clones, approximately 88% seen once. The input for sequencing was PBMCs, taken from a glioma patient whose treatment included an IDH1 peptide vaccine. All receptors come from a middle-aged man with glioma.

J is TRBJ2-7 and V is TRBV28; tentative D call: TRBD2 (7 bases). Trimming shortened V by 3 bases and J by 3 bases, and 12 bases separated the two germline ends. The CDR3 runs 14 residues. Germline-derived CDR1 and CDR2 are MDHEN and SYDVKM. CDR3 DNA sequence: TGTGCCAGCAGTTTTGGGGGGGCCCGCTACGAGCAGTACTTC. This encodes CASSFGGARYEQYF.

The V call is TRBV21-1, the J call TRBJ2-2. TRBV21-1 is a documented pseudogene. The CDR3 has 16 residues. The CDR3 protein is CASSPLYAHNTGELFF. CDR3 bases: TGTGCCAGCAGCCCCCTTTATGCCCACAACACCGGGGAGCTGTTTTTT.

This clone appeared a few times. The rearrangement joins TRBV4-1 to TRBJ1-2; D is unresolved. This CDR3 region has 15 residues. The V gene's germline CDR1 is MGHRA and CDR2 YSYEKL. V was trimmed by 1 base and J by 3 bases, leaving 12 bases between them. CDR3 sequence reads: CASSQVVAKDYGYTF. DNA for the CDR3: TGCGCCAGCAGCCAAGTGGTGGCGAAGGACTATGGCTACACCTTC.

The chain has TRBV7-2 and TRBJ2-6; D tentatively fits TRBD1 or TRBD2 (5 bases each). Trimming stripped 5 bases from V and 4 bases from J, with 15 bases between. The CDR3 has 16 amino acids. From germline, CDR1 is SGHTA and CDR2 FQGNSA. The CDR3 spells CASSGLTASGANVLTF. For the CDR3, the DNA is TGTGCCAGCAGCGGGTTGACAGCTAGCGGGGCCAACGTCCTGACTTTC.

This clone was seen a few times. J is TRBJ1-3 and V is TRBV6-5; D not resolved. Trimming shortened V by 8 bases and J by 2 bases, and 10 bases separated the two germline ends. This CDR3 has 13 residues. CDR1 and CDR2 (germline): MNHEY, SVGAGI. CDR3 residues: CASSRDPGNTIYF. In DNA, the CDR3 is TGTGCCAGCTCCCGGGATCCTGGAAACACCATATATTTT.

This chain uses TRBV6-6 with TRBJ1-2; tentative D call: TRBD1 (5 bases). This CDR3 has 15 residues. Trimming took 2 bases from V and 5 from J, leaving 15 bases between them. Germline V gene lookup returns CDR1 MNHNY and CDR2 SVGAGI (reference sequence). CDR3 residues: CASSYPGLMSYGYTF. In nucleotides, the CDR3 is TGTGCCAGCAGTTACCCGGGACTAATGTCGTATGGCTACACCTTC.

The CDR3 protein is CASSFRDRDNSPLHF. DNA for the CDR3: TGTGCCAGCAGCTTCCGGGACAGGGATAATTCACCCCTCCACTTT. The chain employs TRBV7-2 and TRBJ1-6; 9 nucleotides line up with TRBD1. The CDR3 length is 15 residues. The ends lost 3 bases at V and 5 bases at J; junction bases unmatched: 2. Germline CDR1 reads SGHTA; CDR2 reads FQGNSA.

This chain links TRBV27 with TRBJ1-2; maybe TRBD1 (5 bases). The CDR3 loop spans 16 amino acids. Germline lookup yields CDR1 MNHEY and CDR2 SMNVEV (reference sequence). Deletions cut 4 bases from V and 1 base from J, with 16 bases between. The CDR3 is CASSSRGSEGNYGYTF. The DNA of the CDR3 is TGTGCCAGCAGTTCTAGGGGTTCTGAGGGTAACTATGGCTACACCTTC.

CDR3 residues: CASGSGDSPLHF. DNA of the CDR3: TGCGCCAGCGGGTCAGGGGATTCACCCCTCCACTTT. This chain joins TRBV5-1 and TRBJ1-6, with D perhaps matching TRBD1 (6 bases). The V end lost 7 bases, the J end lost 8 bases, and 10 bases lay between the germline ends. CDR1 is SGHRS, CDR2 YFSETQ, per germline. CDR3 size: 12 residues.

This chain links TRBV14 with TRBJ2-7, with a possible D match to TRBD2 (6 bases). The CDR3 covers 15 residues. The V gene's germline CDR1 is SGHDN and CDR2 FVKESK. V lost 1 base, J lost 0 bases, and 10 bases lay in between. CDR3 loop: CASSQGEGLSYEQYF. The CDR3, as DNA: TGTGCCAGCAGCCAAGGAGAGGGACTCTCCTACGAGCAGTACTTC.

The rearrangement links TRBV10-2 to TRBJ2-3; D might be TRBD2 (5 bases). Looked up from germline, CDR1 is WSHSY and CDR2 is SAAADI. The CDR3 is 15 amino acids. Trimming removed 7 bases from V and 6 bases from J, with 20 bases in between. The CDR3 spells CASKETQRVVDTQYF. CDR3 in DNA: TGCGCCAGCAAAGAGACCCAGAGGGTAGTGGATACGCAGTATTTT.

The chain combines TRBV6-1 with TRBJ1-2; 7 nucleotides agree with TRBD1. Trimming cost V 1 base and J 7 bases; bases outside gene matches: 6. CDR3 length: 14 amino acids. Looked up from germline, CDR1 is MNHNS and CDR2 is SASEGT. CDR3 loop: CASSEGAGGGGYTF. DNA of the CDR3: TGTGCCAGCAGTGAAGGGGCAGGGGGAGGTGGCTACACCTTC.

The CDR3 DNA sequence: TGTGCCAGCAGTTCCGACAGGGGAGCGTGGAAACTGTTTTTT. Its protein product is CASSSDRGAWKLFF. The V and J genes are TRBV6-1 and TRBJ1-4; 8 bases are a match to TRBD1. The germline V gene has CDR1 MNHNS and CDR2 SASEGT. J was trimmed by 11 bases and V by 5 bases; bases with no gene match: 10. The CDR3 consists of 14 residues.

The gene calls are TRBV27 and TRBJ1-6; D is possibly TRBD1 (5 bases). Germline-derived CDR1 and CDR2 are MNHEY and SMNVEV (reference sequence). Trimming pared 7 bases from V and 0 bases from J, leaving 7 bases between. The CDR3 extends over 14 amino acids. The CDR3 region is CASKGSSYNSPLHF. DNA of the CDR3: TGTGCCAGCAAGGGGAGCTCCTATAATTCACCCCTCCACTTT.